This T cell receptor (beta chain) was recovered during a study of neurological immune-mediated disorders. TCRdb recomputed calls from the 5' RACE reads with MiXCR, one row per CDR3 protein. The sample consists of roughly 30,000 distinct CDR3 sequences, less than 6% of them appearing once. Germline V gene sequence: CDR1 SQVTM, CDR2 ANQGSEA. The V end lost 8 bases, the J end lost 6 bases, and 16 bases lay between the germline ends. This CDR3 is 12 amino acids long. This clonotype was detected a few times. This chain connects TRBV29-1 to TRBJ1-1, with D possibly matching TRBD1 (6 bases). The TCR originated in a woman in her 50s in good health. What was sequenced was CD4+ T cells from blood. CDR3 protein: CSTGEGGSEAFF. The CDR3 nucleotides read TGCAGCACCGGAGAGGGGGGTTCTGAAGCTTTCTTT.